These 13 T cell receptor beta chains were sequenced from one sample in a study of blood T cell repertoires in COVID-19. Sequenced by immunoSEQ multiplex PCR; TCRdb stores in-frame clones only, minus some. The sample comprises over 250,000 clones, 75% to 90% of which are singletons, and around 12% rests with the top ten. The sample was peripheral blood. Receptors were obtained from a woman aged 70 to 79 with COVID-19, enrolled during active disease.

This chain links TRBV4-2 with TRBJ2-7; a weak D match, TRBD2 (7 bases). Trimming left V 3 bases short and J 1 base short, with 13 bases between. The germline V gene has CDR1 LGHNA and CDR2 YNFKEQ. CDR3 length equals 15 residues. This CDR3 is CASSQHEGGSYEQYF. DNA of the CDR3: TGTGCCAGCAGCCAGCACGAGGGGGGGTCCTACGAGCAGTACTTC.

The V call is TRBV12-2, the J call TRBJ2-3; the DNA was not compared with TRBD1, the D call given in the table. TRBV12-2 represents a pseudogene. CDR3 size: 16 residues. The CDR3 sequence is CASRFTGTQGTDTQYF. The CDR3 DNA reads as TGTGCAAGTCGCTTCACCGGGACGCAGGGGACAGATACGCAGTATTTT.

In the case of this clone: Other DNA sequences of this sample code for an identical CDR3. The rearrangement joins TRBV12-3 or TRBV12-4 to TRBJ2-7; D is unclear. CDR3 length: 12 residues. Trimming removed 3 bases from V and 3 bases from J, with 6 bases in between. For the CDR3, the DNA is TGTGCCAGCAGTTTGGCTTACTACGAGCAGTACTTC. Translating it yields CASSLAYYEQYF.

The chain couples TRBV6-2 or TRBV6-3 to TRBJ2-1; maybe TRBD2 (6 bases). CDR3 size: 15 residues. V dropped 0 bases and J dropped 6 bases, with 12 bases sitting between them. Germline CDR1 MNHEY, CDR2 SVGEGT. The CDR3 coding sequence is TGTGCCAGCAGTTACTCCGGGGGATCTTTCAATGAGCAGTTCTTC. The encoded protein is CASSYSGGSFNEQFF.

This rearrangement joins TRBV7-3 to TRBJ2-1; TRBD2 aligns across 11 bases. V shed 6 bases and J 3 bases; nucleotides not matched to a gene: 7. Germline-derived CDR1 and CDR2 are SGHTA and FQGTGA. The CDR3 runs to 16 residues. CDR3 DNA: TGTGCCAGCAGGGCAAGACTAGCGGGACACTACAATGAGCAGTTCTTC. It specifies CASRARLAGHYNEQFF.

The rearrangement joins TRBV4-3 to TRBJ2-1; 7 nucleotides agree with TRBD1. The CDR3 totals 14 residues. Trimming at V came to 3 bases and at J to 5 bases, leaving 4 bases not matched to a gene. Per the germline V gene, CDR1 is LGHNA and CDR2 is YSLEER. Written as DNA, the CDR3 is TGCGCCAGCAGCCATCGACAGGGAGACAATGAGCAGTTCTTC. As protein: CASSHRQGDNEQFF.

The V and J genes are TRBV5-4 and TRBJ2-7; D possibly corresponds to TRBD1 (5 bases). V was clipped by 5 bases and J by 2 bases, with 17 bases between them. The CDR3 sequence is 15 residues long. Germline loops: CDR1 SGHNT, CDR2 YYREEE (reference sequence). CDR3 loop: CASSSPGNPTYEQYF. The CDR3 DNA reads TGTGCCAGCAGTTCACCAGGGAACCCCACCTACGAGCAGTACTTC. The full variable domain, in which reference TRBV5-4 and TRBJ2-7 provide the parts outside the CDR3, is ETGVTQSPTHLIKTRGQQVTLRCSSQSGHNTVSWYQQALGQGPQFIFQYYREEENGRGNFPPRFSGLQFPNYSSELNVNALELDDSALYLCASSSPGNPTYEQYFGPGTRLTVT.

This clone was picked up a small number of times. DNA of the CDR3: TGCAGCGTTTCCCGCTCGGCGGACTACGAGCAGTACTTC. This gives the protein CSVSRSADYEQYF. This sequence joins TRBV29-1 and TRBJ2-7; D remains unclear. The CDR3 is 13 amino acids. V was cut by 5 bases and J by 3 bases, with 14 bases left in between. Looked up from germline, CDR1 is SQVTM and CDR2 is ANQGSEA.

The genes are TRBV15 and TRBJ1-4; unclear D gene. V was pared by 3 bases and J by 4 bases, with 3 bases between. The germline V gene encodes CDR1 LNHNV and CDR2 YYDKDF (reference sequence). The CDR3 runs to 12 residues. CDR3 in amino acids: CATSSVNEKLFF. The CDR3 DNA is TGTGCCACCAGCAGCGTTAATGAAAAACTGTTTTTT.

For this clone: The same CDR3 also results from other DNA sequences found in this sample. The chain uses TRBV7-9 and TRBJ1-4; D call uncertain. This CDR3 has 12 amino acids. Germline assignment: CDR1 SEHNR and CDR2 FQNEAQ (reference sequence). V dropped 6 bases and J dropped 8 bases, with 10 bases sitting between them. The CDR3 nucleotides are TGTGCCAGCAGACCGGGTGGCGAAAAACTGTTTTTT. Amino acids: CASRPGGEKLFF.

This clone was detected only a few times. J is TRBJ1-2 and V is TRBV5-6; D not resolved. The CDR3 consists of 14 residues. The V end lost 6 bases, the J end lost 3 bases, and 15 bases lay between the germline ends. The V gene's germline CDR1 is SGHDT and CDR2 YYEEEE. In DNA, the CDR3 is TGTGCCAGCAACAGATACTGGAGGGACTATGGCTACACCTTC. It yields the protein CASNRYWRDYGYTF.

In its sample, this clone was seen once. V and J are TRBV6-5 and TRBJ1-3; the match to TRBD1 covers 8 bases. The CDR3 extends over 14 amino acids. V shed 8 bases and J 4 bases; nucleotides not matched to a gene: 7. Germline assignment: CDR1 MNHEY and CDR2 SVGAGI. This CDR3 is CASASGTGGNTIYF. The CDR3 DNA is TGTGCCAGCGCATCCGGGACAGGCGGAAACACCATATATTTT.

The chain combines TRBV18 with TRBJ1-1, with D maybe TRBD1 (6 bases). There are 12 residues in the CDR3. Trimming stripped 3 bases from V and 11 bases from J, with 13 bases between. Per germline, CDR1 KGHSH and CDR2 LQKENI. This chain's CDR3 is CASSPGTIKAFF. In nucleotides, the CDR3 is TGTGCCAGCTCACCCGGGACAATTAAGGCTTTCTTT.